The source of this TCR beta chain is a study of T cells expressing NK-cell markers. Study context: The TCR beta repertoires were obtained from sorted CD3+CD56+NKG2C+, CD3+CD56+NKG2C- and CD3+CD56-NKG2C+ T cells. The sequencing cohort of eight donors included seven HCMV-seropositive individuals and one seronegative individual.

cDNA encoding TCR beta was synthesized via 5'RACE template switching incorporating UMIs. TCRdb re-called the 5' RACE reads, yielding one record per CDR3 amino acid sequence without DNA. The sample shows roughly 390,000 distinct CDR3 sequences, and around 10% sits with its ten largest clones. CDR1 is SGHRS, CDR2 YFSETQ, per germline. The CDR3 spans 14 residues. In regard to this clonotype: Its antigen remains unidentified.

Study-wide findings and caveats: A handful of donors showed these clonotypes also leading the CD3+CD56-NKG2C+ fraction.

V is TRBV5-1 and J is TRBJ2-1. The sequence derives from a woman between 45 and 60 years old in good health. Sequenced: blood T cells: a sorted CD56 or NKG2C T cell subset, CD4+ or CD8+ T cells, or bulk PBMC T cells (not recorded which). This CDR3 reads CASSLGLALDEQFF.